Detailed here is one T cell receptor (beta chain). Trimming left V 6 bases short and J 6 bases short, with 14 bases between. The germline V gene encodes CDR1 MNHEY and CDR2 SVGAGI. The CDR3 is 13 residues long. This sample stems from a study of cytomegalovirus exposure and HLA in healthy donors. With 60 Vbeta and 13 Jbeta primers, the PCR was carried out. TCRdb's copy holds only in-frame clones and misses some; the assay was immunoSEQ multiplex PCR. The sample has tens of thousands of clones; around 72% are singletons. The chain couples TRBV6-5 to TRBJ1-2, with D perhaps matching TRBD1 (6 bases). This receptor was taken from a woman in her forties in good health and CMV-seropositive. Material: PBMCs. CDR3 DNA: TGTGCCAGCAGCCCCGACAGGCTCCATGGCTACACCTTC. Amino acid sequence: CASSPDRLHGYTF.